This T cell receptor (beta chain) was sequenced in a study of blood T cell repertoires in COVID-19. Study overall: PBMCs, B-cell-depleted T cells, or T cells provided the cDNA or gDNA that made up the material.

Assay: immunoSEQ multiplex PCR; the TCRdb copy retains only in-frame clones and omits some. Counted here are a few hundred thousand clones, approximately 82% occurring once; the ten biggest clones make up around 2.9%. Trimming left V 5 bases short and J 0 bases short, with 6 bases between. Per the germline V gene, CDR1 is KGHDR and CDR2 is SFDVKD. The CDR3 loop spans 13 amino acids. Sequenced: peripheral blood. The chain has TRBV24-1 and TRBJ2-5; no clear D. The clonotype comes from a woman aged 18-29 years with acute or convalescent COVID-19. CDR3 nucleotide sequence: TGTGCCACCAGTGTTCCAAACCAAGAGACCCAGTACTTC. Translated, it gives CATSVPNQETQYF.